This T cell receptor beta chain originates from a study of T cell responses to AZD1222 COVID-19 vaccine. About the study: Pooled together were second doses at about 4 or about 12 weeks.

Clones were read by immunoSEQ multiplex PCR, and TCRdb kept only the in-frame ones, dropping some. The repertoire holds 140,000 to 150,000 clones, with more than 80% as singletons. The germline gives CDR1 MNHEY, CDR2 SMNVEV (reference sequence). This CDR3 is 14 amino acids long. Unmatched junction bases numbered 5, after V lost 4 bases and J lost 4 bases. This TCR derives from an adult in good health. The chain couples TRBV27 to TRBJ1-1; 8 nucleotides agree with TRBD1. This specimen consisted of peripheral blood, obtained on day 0 of AZD1222 vaccination. This chain's CDR3 is CASSSRQGFTEAFF. The CDR3 DNA reads as TGTGCCAGCAGTTCGCGACAGGGGTTCACTGAAGCTTTCTTT.